Listed below are T cell receptor beta chains from one sample, sequenced in a study of shared clonotypes between healthy human individuals. Generated by immunoSEQ multiplex PCR, the TCRdb table keeps only in-frame clones and is missing some. The table has around 2.5 million clones, approximately 93% seen once; the top ten hold 0.35% to 0.45%. The sequenced material came from naive CD4+ T cells from PBMCs. These receptors all come from a man younger than 35 in good health. Some clones in this sample may be carry-over from other donors' samples. The CDR3 runs from the conserved cysteine through the conserved F or W. D genes are given only for firm matches. Clone sizes are given selectively: once, few, many, or a class where the clone is expanded.

>TRBV30|NA|TRBJ2-5|NA
CAWSVQVETQYF
TGTGCCTGGAGTGTCCAAGTGGAGACCCAGTACTTC
>TRBV9|NA|TRBJ2-2|TRBD1
CASSVGASTGVADYTGELFF
TGTGCCAGCAGCGTAGGCGCGTCGACAGGGGTAGCGGATTACACCGGGGAGCTGTTTTTT
>TRBV14|NA|TRBJ1-1|NA
CATRSWGTEAFF
TGTGCCACCCGGTCTTGGGGGACTGAAGCTTTCTTT
>TRBV28|NA|TRBJ2-7|NA
CASSPSQREQYF
TGTGCCAGCAGTCCCTCCCAAAGGGAGCAGTACTTC
>TRBV7-6|NA|TRBJ2-5|TRBD2
CASSSHPPTSGRETQYF
TGTGCCAGCAGTTCCCACCCCCCGACTAGCGGGAGAGAGACCCAGTACTTC
>TRBV7-6|NA|TRBJ2-2|TRBD2
CASSPGLAASTGELFF
TGTGCCAGCAGCCCAGGACTAGCGGCCAGCACCGGGGAGCTGTTTTTT
>TRBV11-2|NA|TRBJ2-7|NA
CASSLGVQGKQYF
TGTGCCAGCAGCTTAGGTGTACAGGGCAAGCAGTACTTC
>TRBV7-3|NA|TRBJ2-5|NA
CASSPGAVGQETQYF
TGTGCCAGCAGCCCGGGCGCCGTAGGCCAAGAGACCCAGTACTTC
>TRBV18|NA|TRBJ2-7|NA
CASSLSTPYEQYF
TGTGCCAGCTCACTTTCTACTCCCTACGAGCAGTACTTC
>TRBV4-3|NA|TRBJ2-3|TRBD2
CASSQDLRGRPSGDTQYF
TGCGCCAGCAGCCAAGATCTGCGCGGGAGGCCGTCAGGGGATACGCAGTATTTT
>TRBV7-2|NA|TRBJ2-5|TRBD2
CASSLLGGEETQYF
TGTGCCAGCAGCTTATTGGGGGGGGAAGAGACCCAGTACTTC
>TRBV7-9|once|TRBJ1-5|TRBD1
CASTGGGNQPQHF
TGTGCCAGTACAGGGGGCGGCAATCAGCCCCAGCATTTT
>TRBV30|NA|TRBJ2-1|NA
CALGGAPKQFF
TGTGCCCTTGGGGGGGCGCCGAAGCAGTTCTTC
>TRBV14|NA|TRBJ2-1|TRBD2
CASSQVGTSGRAPFF
TGTGCCAGCAGCCAAGTCGGGACTAGCGGGAGGGCCCCGTTCTTC
>TRBV5-4|NA|TRBJ2-1|NA
CASSFLSHSSYNEQFF
TGTGCCAGCAGCTTTCTTTCACACAGCTCCTACAATGAGCAGTTCTTC
>TRBV9|NA|TRBJ2-1|TRBD2
CASSPRGDDLGWGEQFF
TGTGCCAGCAGCCCCCGGGGGGACGACCTCGGGTGGGGTGAGCAGTTCTTC
>TRBV11-2|NA|TRBJ1-4|TRBD1
CASSFDRVTNEKLFF
TGTGCCAGCAGCTTCGACAGGGTTACTAATGAAAAACTGTTTTTT
>TRBV11-1|once|TRBJ2-1|NA
CASSLESNEQFF
TGTGCCAGCAGCTTAGAAAGCAATGAGCAGTTCTTC
>TRBV19|NA|TRBJ2-6|TRBD1
CASADRGRSGANVLTF
TGTGCCAGTGCGGACAGGGGCCGCTCTGGGGCCAACGTCCTGACTTTC
>TRBV7-9|NA|TRBJ1-2|NA
CASSLGINYGYTF
TGTGCCAGCAGCTTAGGCATTAACTATGGCTACACCTTC
>TRBV29-1|once|TRBJ2-2|TRBD1
CSVVRTGSTGELFF
TGCAGCGTTGTCAGGACAGGGAGTACCGGGGAGCTGTTTTTT
>TRBV6-1|NA|TRBJ2-3|TRBD2
CASSELLAGVSTDTQYF
TGTGCCAGCAGCGAACTCCTAGCGGGAGTAAGCACAGATACGCAGTATTTT
>TRBV28|NA|TRBJ2-7|NA
CASSPTDAGIPSSYEQYF
TGTGCCAGCAGCCCAACGGATGCAGGGATTCCTAGCTCCTACGAGCAGTACTTC